The present TCR beta chain was sequenced within a study of CD8 T cells in Susac syndrome (dated by TCRdb to about 2019). Describing the broader study: Repertoire sequencing was used to test whether CD8+ T cell activation and differentiation in Susac syndrome was antigen driven. The clonality of the CD8+ T cell repertoire was compared across about a dozen healthy donors, some 14 Susac syndrome patients and 15 multiple sclerosis patients.

RNA was extracted with the RNeasy kit and roughly 0.45 to 1 ug was reverse transcribed using random hexamers. The immunoSEQ multiplex PCR assay, covering 54 Vbeta and 13 Jbeta segments, was used to amplify TCR beta CDR3 regions. Bias from PCR amplification was corrected by using a synthetic template baseline for primer optimization and for computational correction. In the authors' own workflow: Reads were assigned to V, D and J genes according to IMGT and analyzed in immunoSEQ Analyzer, with only productive sequences retained. Clonality was calculated as one minus the Shannon entropy normalized by log2 of the number of productive unique sequences. For each patient and control, public and private clones were evaluated within the 100 most prevalent clones. Susac-specific clones were defined as absent from healthy and MS cohorts, over a thousand published viral clones and other ImmuneACCESS disease sequences. TCRdb itself trimmed the public reads at Q25 with fastp, ran MiXCR and retained productive beta chains. Each CDR3 protein gets just one entry, which takes the most common genes and DNA from the rows behind it. Here the V and J calls rest on TCRdb's processing, not on the authors' analysis. In all, the sample holds about 300,000 distinct CDR3 sequences, and around 83% of those were seen once. The ten largest make up approximately 0.11% of the sample.

Peripheral blood CD8+ and CD4+ T cells from healthy donors, Susac syndrome patients and multiple sclerosis patients were profiled using high-throughput TCR beta sequencing. The multiple sclerosis controls were treatment-naive patients whose relapsing-remitting disease, either stable or active, fulfilled the revised McDonald criteria. Bulk CD8+ and CD4+ T cells were purified by magnetic negative isolation, whereas CD8+ TEMRA cells were enriched by FACS. Blood was drawn into EDTA tubes, processed within 24 hours, and PBMCs were isolated by density gradient centrifugation. PBMCs intended for TCR sequencing were cryopreserved in liquid nitrogen and were subsequently thawed in a 37 degrees C water bath. Purity of sorted or isolated CD4+, CD8+ and CD8+ TEMRA cells was at least 90%. Trimming costs V 3 bases and J 8 bases, and their ends lie 20 bases apart. The CDR3 runs 16 amino acids, cysteine and phenylalanine included. The retained sequence is limited to the CDR3, 48 bases, with the frame set at the first base. CDR1 and CDR2 were assigned from the germline V gene as MDHEN and SYDVKM.

For this clonotype: The clone's antigen remains unknown. No base quality information exists; no much larger clone differs at one position.

The study at large found these results: The study acknowledged that relatively few individuals were included in the TCR sequencing and HLA analysis.

The chain is encoded by TRBV28 joined to TRBJ2-1; a tentative D match to TRBD2 spans 5 bases. Sequencing input: CD8+ T cells from PBMCs. The sequence came from a human donor with multiple sclerosis. The CDR3 is CASSFGSGSSMDEQFF. The bases read TGTGCCAGCAGTTTTGGATCGGGATCTAGCATGGATGAGCAGTTCTTC.